This record covers a single T cell receptor beta chain. These data originate in a study of control samples from healthy donors and cancer patients. The CDR3 extends over 14 amino acids. V shed 9 bases and J shed 0 bases, with 12 bases lying between them. Germline CDR1 is MDHEN and CDR2 is SYDVKM. The protocol was immunoSEQ multiplex PCR, while the TCRdb copy is restricted to in-frame clones and leaves out a portion. The data hold some 140,000 clones, with 80% to 95% observed a single time. The rearrangement links TRBV28 to TRBJ1-5, with D uncertain. The sequence came from a man aged 25 to 40 in good health. The sample consisted of blood. The CDR3 is CASSWEDSNQPQHF. The DNA for the CDR3 is TGTGCCAGTTCCTGGGAAGATAGCAATCAGCCCCAGCATTTT.